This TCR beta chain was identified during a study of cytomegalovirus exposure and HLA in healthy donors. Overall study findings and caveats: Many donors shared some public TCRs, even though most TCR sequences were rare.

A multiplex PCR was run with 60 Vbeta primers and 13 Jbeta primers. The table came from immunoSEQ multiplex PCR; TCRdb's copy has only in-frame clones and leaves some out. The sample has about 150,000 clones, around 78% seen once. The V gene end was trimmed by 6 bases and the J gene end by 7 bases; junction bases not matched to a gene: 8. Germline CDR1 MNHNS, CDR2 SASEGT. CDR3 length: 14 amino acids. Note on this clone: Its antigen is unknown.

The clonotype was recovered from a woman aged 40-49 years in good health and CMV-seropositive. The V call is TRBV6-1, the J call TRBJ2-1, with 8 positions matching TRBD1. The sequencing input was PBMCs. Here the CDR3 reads CASRGTGAINEQFF. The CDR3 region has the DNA TGTGCCAGCAGGGGGACAGGAGCCATAAATGAGCAGTTCTTC.